These 21 T cell receptor beta chains originate from one sample sequenced in a study of T cell repertoires in cytomegalovirus infection. One entry per CDR3 protein, called by TCRdb with MiXCR from the reads. Counted here are about 830,000 distinct CDR3 sequences, about 31% occurring once; the ten biggest clones make up roughly 12%. Their cognate antigens are unknown. The specimen was cultured CD8+ T cells from PBMCs, collected from culture after CMV antigen stimulation. The receptors were sampled from a human donor in good health (CMV status not recorded). Some clones in this sample may be carry-over from other donors' samples.

This chain connects TRBV29-1 to TRBJ2-6; no clear D gene. Deletions cut 2 bases from V and 0 bases from J, with 11 bases between. There are 16 residues in the CDR3. Per the germline V gene, CDR1 is SQVTM and CDR2 is ANQGSEA. In DNA form, the CDR3 reads TGCAGCGTTGAACTGCGACAAAGCTCTGGGGCCAACGTCCTGACTTTC. Translated, it gives CSVELRQSSGANVLTF.

This sequence joins TRBV3-1 and TRBJ2-1, with 8 bases aligning to TRBD2. In germline, CDR1 is LGHDT, CDR2 YNNKEL (reference sequence). With 1 base clipped from V and 2 bases from J, the junction kept 7 bases outside the gene matches. The CDR3 contains 17 residues. CDR3 loop: CASSQAHSGGPYNEQFF. As DNA, the CDR3 is TGTGCCAGCAGCCAAGCCCACAGCGGGGGCCCCTACAATGAGCAGTTCTTC.

The V call is TRBV12-3 or TRBV12-4, the J call TRBJ2-1; D is ambiguous. Trimming took 5 bases from V and 5 from J, leaving 13 bases between them. CDR3 length: 14 amino acids. CDR3 amino acids: CASSPGLEDNEQFF. The CDR3 bases are TGTGCCAGCAGTCCCGGGCTAGAAGACAATGAGCAGTTCTTC.

This clonotype was observed a few times. This sequence joins TRBV27 and TRBJ2-6; D gene ambiguous. The V gene's germline CDR1 is MNHEY and CDR2 SMNVEV (reference sequence). Between the trimmed V and J ends, which lost 4 bases and 2 bases, there was a span of 6 bases. This CDR3 comprises 14 residues. CDR3 coding DNA: TGTGCCAGCAGTTCCTATGCTGGGGCCAACGTCCTGACTTTC. Translating it yields CASSSYAGANVLTF.

The table lists this clonotype with a few counts. The chain uses TRBV12-3 or TRBV12-4 and TRBJ2-3; D is unclear. CDR3 length: 14 residues. V lost 5 bases and J 3 bases, leaving 12 bases between the germline ends. In DNA, the CDR3 is TGTGCCAGCAGTGCTCGCCTAGGAACAGATACGCAGTATTTT. This translates into CASSARLGTDTQYF.

This clonotype has only a few counts. The rearrangement joins TRBV6-2 or TRBV6-3 to TRBJ1-1; D is possibly TRBD1 (6 bases). Germline-derived CDR1 and CDR2 are MNHEY and SVGEGT. V lost 5 bases and J lost 7, with 14 bases in between. The CDR3 totals 13 residues. The CDR3 here is CASSLRGDIEAFF. The DNA of the CDR3 is TGTGCCAGCAGTCTCAGGGGTGACATTGAAGCTTTCTTT.

This clonotype appeared many times. The chain couples TRBV23-1 to TRBJ2-1; D not certain. TRBV23-1 is an ORF; its function is uncertain. The V and J ends lost 6 bases and 8 bases respectively, with 8 bases between them. This CDR3 is 11 amino acids long. DNA for the CDR3: TGCGCCAGCAGAAAGGAAGATGAGCAGTTCTTC. Encoded protein: CASRKEDEQFF.

This clonotype has ten or more counts. V and J are TRBV12-5 and TRBJ1-2; tentative D call: TRBD1 (6 bases). The CDR3 is 14 amino acids. Per germline, CDR1 LGHNT and CDR2 FRNRAP. The V and J ends lost 6 bases and 11 bases respectively, with 22 bases between them. The CDR3 here is CASGGRQESAPYTF. The CDR3 DNA is TGTGCTAGTGGGGGGAGACAGGAATCGGCCCCGTACACCTTC.

This clonotype was counted only a few times. The chain uses TRBV6-6 and TRBJ2-1; 11 positions agree with TRBD2. Germline V gives CDR1 MNHNY, CDR2 SVGAGI (reference sequence). V lost 7 bases, J lost 1 base, and 6 bases stayed unmatched. The CDR3 has 16 amino acids. For the CDR3, the DNA is TGTGCCAGCAAGAATAGCGGGGGGGTGTCCTACAATGAGCAGTTCTTC. This gives the protein CASKNSGGVSYNEQFF.

This clonotype was counted ten times or more. V gene TRBV12-3 or TRBV12-4 combines with J gene TRBJ1-2; possibly TRBD1 for D (5 bases). The CDR3 covers 13 residues. Trimming stripped 6 bases from V and 8 bases from J, with 16 bases between. For the CDR3, the DNA is TGTGCCAGCAGGACACGACAGTTCTACGGCTACACCTTC. It translates to CASRTRQFYGYTF.

The chain combines TRBV7-9 with TRBJ1-2; possibly TRBD1 for D (5 bases). Trimming pared 0 bases from V and 6 bases from J, leaving 11 bases between. This CDR3 has 14 amino acids. Germline CDR1 and CDR2: SEHNR and FQNEAQ (reference sequence). The CDR3 spells CASSLAGGIDGYTF. CDR3 nucleotide sequence: TGTGCCAGCAGCTTAGCCGGGGGGATCGATGGCTACACCTTC.

The rearrangement links TRBV7-8 to TRBJ2-1, with a tentative D call TRBD2 (6 bases). Germline CDR1 SGHVS, CDR2 FQNEAQ. V lost 6 bases and J 0 bases, leaving 15 bases between the germline ends. The CDR3 contains 16 residues. Written as DNA, the CDR3 is TGTGCCAGCAGTTCCGGGGGTCTTAGCTCCTACAATGAGCAGTTCTTC. Translating gives CASSSGGLSSYNEQFF.

This clonotype has only a few counts. The rearrangement links TRBV4-3 to TRBJ2-3, with a tentative D call TRBD2 (5 bases). Trimming left V 0 bases short and J 4 bases short, with 14 bases between. CDR1 and CDR2 from the germline V gene are LGHNA and YSLEER. There are 16 residues in the CDR3. CDR3 sequence: CASSQDGGLGADTQYF. CDR3 nucleotide sequence: TGCGCCAGCAGCCAAGATGGCGGACTGGGAGCAGATACGCAGTATTTT.

The V gene is TRBV4-3, the J gene TRBJ2-2, with TRBD1 identical over 9 bases. CDR1 and CDR2 from the germline V gene are LGHNA and YSLEER. Losses at the gene ends were 3 bases for V and 3 bases for J; bases not matched to a gene: 11. The CDR3 has 18 residues. CDR3 nucleotide sequence: TGCGCCAGCAGCCAGAAGGACAGGGGCTTTACGGACACCGGGGAGCTGTTTTTT. The encoded protein is CASSQKDRGFTDTGELFF.

The chain joins TRBV7-2 to TRBJ1-1; no clear D gene. The CDR3 runs to 12 residues. CDR1 is SGHTA and CDR2 is FQGNSA in the germline V gene. Deletions cut 6 bases from V and 8 bases from J, with 13 bases between. The CDR3 DNA follows: TGTGCCAGCAGGTTCCCGGTTGGGGAAGCTTTCTTT. This codes for CASRFPVGEAFF. The full variable domain, in which reference TRBV7-2 and TRBJ1-1 provide the parts outside the CDR3, is GAGVSQSPSNKVTEKGKDVELRCDPISGHTALYWYRQSLGQGLEFLIYFQGNSAPDKSGLPSDRFSAERTGGSVSTLTIQRTQQEDSAVYLCASRFPVGEAFFGQGTRLTVV.

In this sample, this clonotype turned up many times. The V gene is TRBV7-6, the J gene TRBJ1-6; 9 nucleotides line up with TRBD1. The V and J ends lost 5 bases and 9 bases, in that order; junction bases with no gene match: 2. CDR3 size: 13 residues. CDR1 and CDR2 from the germline V gene are SGHVS and FNYEAQ. The CDR3: CASSGDRVSPLHF. The CDR3 nucleotides read TGTGCCAGCAGCGGGGACAGGGTTTCACCCCTCCACTTT.

This clonotype was seen more than once but under ten times. The V call is TRBV6-6, the J call TRBJ2-3, with TRBD2 identical over 10 bases. CDR3 length equals 17 residues. The J segment lost 7 bases and the V segment lost 2 bases, leaving 12 bases of the junction unmatched. Germline loops: CDR1 MNHNY, CDR2 SVGAGI (reference sequence). DNA for the CDR3: TGTGCCAGCAGTTACCCTAGGCTAGCGGGGGAATCGAATACGCAGTATTTT. It encodes CASSYPRLAGESNTQYF.

The chain couples TRBV7-6 to TRBJ2-1; 7 positions agree with TRBD1. V trimming: 7 bases; J trimming: 9 bases; junction bases outside the gene matches: 6. This CDR3 has 12 residues. Germline lookup yields CDR1 SGHVS and CDR2 FNYEAQ. In nucleotides, the CDR3 is TGTGCCAGCACCGTTAAGGGGGCTGAGCAGTTCTTC. Its protein product is CASTVKGAEQFF.

The chain employs TRBV28 and TRBJ2-7, with 10 bases identical to TRBD2. CDR3 length: 18 amino acids. V shed 7 bases and J 0 bases; nucleotides not matched to a gene: 15. Germline CDR1 is MDHEN and CDR2 is SYDVKM. CDR3 sequence (DNA): TGTGCCAGCAAACCAGTTGGTCTAGCGGGGGATTACTCCTACGAGCAGTACGTC. As protein: CASKPVGLAGDYSYEQYV.

In this sample, this clonotype turned up many times. V and J are TRBV7-2 and TRBJ2-3; 8 nucleotides align to TRBD2. The CDR3 length is 17 residues. Per germline, CDR1 SGHTA and CDR2 FQGNSA. Trimming cost V 6 bases and J 4 bases; bases outside gene matches: 15. The CDR3 coding sequence is TGTGCCAGCAGTTTCCACTTCGCGGGGGGCCGGGCAGATACGCAGTATTTT. It is translated as CASSFHFAGGRADTQYF.

This rearrangement joins TRBV6-5 to TRBJ1-1; 9 bases are a match to TRBD1. The germline gives CDR1 MNHEY, CDR2 SVGAGI. The V and J ends lost 0 bases and 4 bases, in that order; junction bases with no gene match: 3. This CDR3 contains 15 residues. The CDR3 DNA reads as TGTGCCAGCAGTTACTCGAGGACAGGGGCCACTGAAGCTTTCTTT. Its translation: CASSYSRTGATEAFF.